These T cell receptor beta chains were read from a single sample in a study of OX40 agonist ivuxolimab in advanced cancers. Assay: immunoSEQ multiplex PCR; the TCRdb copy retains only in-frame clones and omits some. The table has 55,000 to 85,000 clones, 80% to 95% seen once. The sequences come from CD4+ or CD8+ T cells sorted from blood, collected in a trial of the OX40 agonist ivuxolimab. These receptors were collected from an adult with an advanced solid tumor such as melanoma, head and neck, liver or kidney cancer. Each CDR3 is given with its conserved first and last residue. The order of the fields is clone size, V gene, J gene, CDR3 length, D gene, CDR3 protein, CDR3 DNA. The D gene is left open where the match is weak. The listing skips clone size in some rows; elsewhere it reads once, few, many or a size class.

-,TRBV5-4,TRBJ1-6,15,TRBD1,CASTLGQGAGSPLHF,TGTGCCAGCACCCTAGGACAGGGGGCTGGTTCACCCCTCCACTTT
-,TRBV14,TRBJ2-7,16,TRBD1,CASSQVGDRVYSEQYF,TGTGCCAGCAGCCAAGTAGGGGACAGGGTTTATTCCGAGCAGTACTTC
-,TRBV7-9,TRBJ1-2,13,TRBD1,CASSATGGVGYTF,TGTGCCAGCAGCGCGACAGGGGGGGTTGGCTACACCTTC
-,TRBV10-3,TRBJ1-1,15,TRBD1,CAINHPGQGANEAFF,TGTGCCATCAATCACCCGGGACAGGGGGCGAATGAAGCTTTCTTT
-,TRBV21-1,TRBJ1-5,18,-,CASSNRTRGRISNQPQHF,TGTGCCAGCAGCAATAGGACGCGCGGGAGAATTAGCAATCAGCCCCAGCATTTT
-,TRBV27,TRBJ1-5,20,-,CASSLTGSTLSSTGDQPQHF,TGTGCCAGCAGTTTAACCGGGAGTACCCTATCCTCTACCGGCGATCAGCCCCAGCATTTT
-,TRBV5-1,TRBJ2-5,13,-,CASSGDIGETQYF,TGCGCCAGCAGCGGAGACATTGGGGAGACCCAGTACTTC
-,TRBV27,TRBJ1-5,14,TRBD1,CASKTGGGNQPQHF,TGTGCCAGCAAGACAGGGGGCGGCAATCAGCCCCAGCATTTT
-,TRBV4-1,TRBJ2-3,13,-,CASSQDTAGKQYF,TGCGCCAGCAGCCAAGATACCGCTGGGAAGCAGTATTTT
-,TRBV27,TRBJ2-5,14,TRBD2,CASSPQTSGGHQYF,TGTGCCAGCAGTCCCCAGACTAGCGGGGGCCATCAGTACTTC
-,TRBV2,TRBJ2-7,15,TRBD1,CASRIATGVAYEQYF,TGTGCCAGCAGAATCGCGACAGGGGTCGCCTACGAGCAGTACTTC
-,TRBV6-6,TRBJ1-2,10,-,CASSGYGYTF,TGTGCCAGCAGTGGATACGGCTACACCTTC
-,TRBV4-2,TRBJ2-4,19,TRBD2,CASSGRRGLAGVAKNIQYF,TGTGCCAGCAGCGGTAGGAGGGGACTAGCGGGCGTAGCCAAAAACATTCAGTACTTC
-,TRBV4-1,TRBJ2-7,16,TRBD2,CASSQQGLATVYEQYF,TGCGCCAGCAGCCAACAGGGACTAGCGACCGTTTACGAGCAGTACTTC
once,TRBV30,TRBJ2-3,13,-,CAWRPKGADTQYF,TGTGCCTGGAGACCTAAGGGTGCAGATACGCAGTATTTT
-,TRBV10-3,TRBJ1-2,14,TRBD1,CAISVWDREDGYTF,TGTGCCATCAGTGTATGGGACAGGGAGGATGGCTACACCTTC
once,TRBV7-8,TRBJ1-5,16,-,CASSLVQGDVSQPQHF,TGTGCCAGCAGCTTAGTTCAAGGGGATGTTAGTCAGCCCCAGCATTTT
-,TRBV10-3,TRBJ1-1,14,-,CAISDPEVNTEAFF,TGTGCCATCAGTGACCCGGAAGTGAACACTGAAGCTTTCTTT
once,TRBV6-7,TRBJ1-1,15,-,CASRDHRVSSTEAFF,TGTGCCAGCAGGGACCACAGGGTGAGTAGCACTGAAGCTTTCTTT
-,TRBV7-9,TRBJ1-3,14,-,CASSSFSGGNTIYF,TGTGCCAGCAGCTCGTTCTCTGGCGGAAACACCATATATTTT
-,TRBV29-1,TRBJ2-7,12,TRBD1,CSVRTGTYEQYF,TGCAGCGTACGGACAGGGACCTACGAGCAGTACTTC
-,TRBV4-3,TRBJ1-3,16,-,CASSQDSRFSGNTIYF,TGCGCCAGCAGCCAAGATAGCCGGTTCTCTGGAAACACCATATATTTT
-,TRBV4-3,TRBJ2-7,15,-,CASSQERARGHEQYF,TGCGCCAGCAGCCAAGAGAGGGCGCGGGGCCACGAGCAGTACTTC
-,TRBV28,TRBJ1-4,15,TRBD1,CASTLRRDSEEKLFF,TGTGCCAGCACCCTGAGACGGGACAGCGAGGAAAAACTGTTTTTT
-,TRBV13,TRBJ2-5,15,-,CASSLGVGYQETQYF,TGTGCCAGCAGCTTAGGAGTCGGGTACCAAGAGACCCAGTACTTC
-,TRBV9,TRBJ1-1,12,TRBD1,CASSLGGAEAFF,TGTGCCAGCAGCCTAGGGGGCGCTGAAGCTTTCTTT
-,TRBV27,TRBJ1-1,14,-,CASSFLEGYTEAFF,TGTGCCAGCAGTTTCCTGGAGGGATACACTGAAGCTTTCTTT
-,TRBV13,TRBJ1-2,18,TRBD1,CASSLGNRGPGGSYGYTF,TGTGCCAGCAGCTTAGGGAACAGGGGCCCAGGAGGGAGCTATGGCTACACCTTC
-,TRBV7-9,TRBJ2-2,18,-,CASSSLSGTELNTGELFF,TGTGCCAGCAGCTCACTTTCCGGGACGGAGCTCAACACCGGGGAGCTGTTTTTT
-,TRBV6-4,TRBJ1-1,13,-,CASSYGETTEAFF,TGTGCCAGCAGTTACGGCGAGACCACTGAAGCTTTCTTT
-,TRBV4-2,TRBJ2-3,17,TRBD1,CASSQDPGQGLIDTQYF,TGTGCCAGCAGCCAAGACCCGGGACAGGGACTGATAGATACGCAGTATTTT
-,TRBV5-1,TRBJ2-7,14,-,CASSLASGSYEQYF,TGCGCCAGCAGCTTGGCCTCCGGCTCCTACGAGCAGTACTTC
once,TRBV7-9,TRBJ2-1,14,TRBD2,CASMASGGYNEQFF,TGTGCCAGCATGGCTAGCGGGGGATACAATGAGCAGTTCTTC
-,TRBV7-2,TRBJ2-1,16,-,CASSLPQLYPYNEQFF,TGTGCCAGCAGCTTACCGCAGTTATACCCCTACAATGAGCAGTTCTTC
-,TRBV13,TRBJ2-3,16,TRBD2,CASSRGSGGAGDTQYF,TGTGCCAGCAGCAGAGGTAGCGGGGGGGCTGGAGATACGCAGTATTTT
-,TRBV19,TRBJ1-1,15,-,CASSINGGEGSEAFF,TGTGCCAGTAGTATAAACGGGGGGGAAGGGTCTGAAGCTTTCTTT
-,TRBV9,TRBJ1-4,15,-,CASSVEGGGGEKLFF,TGTGCCAGCAGCGTAGAGGGAGGAGGGGGTGAAAAACTGTTTTTT
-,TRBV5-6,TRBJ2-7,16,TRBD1,CASSNPRDRYSYEQYF,TGTGCCAGCAGCAACCCCCGGGACAGGTACTCCTACGAGCAGTACTTC
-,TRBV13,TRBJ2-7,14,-,CASSNYRGVDEQYF,TGTGCCAGCAGCAATTACCGAGGGGTAGACGAGCAGTACTTC
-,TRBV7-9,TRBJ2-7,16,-,CASTGRDDFFTYEQYF,TGTGCCAGCACAGGCAGGGACGACTTCTTTACCTACGAGCAGTACTTC
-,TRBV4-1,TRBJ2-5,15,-,CASSQGDLEGETQYF,TGCGCCAGCAGCCAAGGGGATTTAGAGGGGGAGACCCAGTACTTC
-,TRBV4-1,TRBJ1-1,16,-,CASSQDAGPGRPEAFF,TGCGCCAGCAGCCAAGATGCAGGTCCGGGACGTCCTGAAGCTTTCTTT
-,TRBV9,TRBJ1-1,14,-,CASSVASQGSEAFF,TGTGCCAGCAGCGTAGCTTCTCAGGGAAGTGAAGCTTTCTTT
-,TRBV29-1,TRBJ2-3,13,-,CSVTMGSTDTQYF,TGCAGCGTCACGATGGGGAGCACAGATACGCAGTATTTT
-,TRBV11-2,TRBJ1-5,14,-,CASSSGVSNQPQHF,TGTGCCAGCAGCTCCGGGGTTAGCAATCAGCCCCAGCATTTT
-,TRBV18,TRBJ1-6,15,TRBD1,CASSPDRQGDSPLHF,TGTGCCAGCTCACCGGACCGACAGGGGGATTCACCCCTCCACTTT
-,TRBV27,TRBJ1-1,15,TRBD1,CASSAVPGQGGEAFF,TGTGCCAGCAGTGCCGTTCCGGGACAGGGGGGTGAAGCTTTCTTT
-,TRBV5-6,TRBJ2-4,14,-,CASSLLSPKNIQYF,TGTGCCAGCAGCTTGTTGTCCCCCAAAAACATTCAGTACTTC
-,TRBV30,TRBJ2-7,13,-,CAWSVMDGGEQYF,TGTGCCTGGAGTGTAATGGATGGGGGAGAGCAGTACTTC
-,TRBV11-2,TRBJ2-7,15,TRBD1,CASDWSGTGAREQYF,TGTGCCAGCGATTGGAGCGGGACAGGGGCTCGCGAGCAGTACTTC
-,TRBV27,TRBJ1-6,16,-,CASRESGVSYNSPLHF,TGTGCCAGCAGGGAATCAGGGGTCTCCTATAATTCACCCCTCCACTTT
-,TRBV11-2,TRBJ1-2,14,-,CASSLGTEDYGYTF,TGTGCCAGCAGCTTAGGGACGGAGGACTATGGCTACACCTTC
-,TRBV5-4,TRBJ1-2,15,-,CASSLGRLPNYGYTF,TGTGCCAGCAGCTTGGGCAGGTTGCCTAACTATGGCTACACCTTC
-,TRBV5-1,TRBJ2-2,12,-,CASTQQAGELFF,TGCGCCAGCACTCAGCAGGCCGGGGAGCTGTTTTTT
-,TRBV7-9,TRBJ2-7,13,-,CASSLSGSYEQYF,TGTGCCAGCAGCTTATCCGGCTCCTACGAGCAGTACTTC
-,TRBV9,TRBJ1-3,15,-,CASSPAPLSGNTIYF,TGTGCCAGCAGCCCCGCGCCCCTCTCTGGAAACACCATATATTTT
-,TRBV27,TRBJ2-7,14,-,CASSFGGISYEQYF,TGTGCCAGCAGTTTCGGAGGGATCTCCTACGAGCAGTACTTC